This T cell receptor beta chain is drawn from a study of blood T cell repertoires in COVID-19. CDR1 and CDR2 (germline): LNHDA, SQIVND (reference sequence). The CDR3 consists of 15 residues. V shed 8 bases and J shed 4 bases, with 17 bases lying between them. Assay used: immunoSEQ multiplex PCR; TCRdb lists only in-frame clones, some missing. In the table there are approximately 110,000 clones, approximately 80% of which are singletons. The rearrangement links TRBV19 to TRBJ2-2; D is possibly TRBD1 (6 bases). Sequencing input: peripheral blood. The receptor's source is a woman aged 80 or older with acute or convalescent COVID-19. For the CDR3, the DNA is TGTGCCAGTTCTAGTACAGGGACCATCACCGGGGAGCTGTTTTTT. As protein: CASSSTGTITGELFF.